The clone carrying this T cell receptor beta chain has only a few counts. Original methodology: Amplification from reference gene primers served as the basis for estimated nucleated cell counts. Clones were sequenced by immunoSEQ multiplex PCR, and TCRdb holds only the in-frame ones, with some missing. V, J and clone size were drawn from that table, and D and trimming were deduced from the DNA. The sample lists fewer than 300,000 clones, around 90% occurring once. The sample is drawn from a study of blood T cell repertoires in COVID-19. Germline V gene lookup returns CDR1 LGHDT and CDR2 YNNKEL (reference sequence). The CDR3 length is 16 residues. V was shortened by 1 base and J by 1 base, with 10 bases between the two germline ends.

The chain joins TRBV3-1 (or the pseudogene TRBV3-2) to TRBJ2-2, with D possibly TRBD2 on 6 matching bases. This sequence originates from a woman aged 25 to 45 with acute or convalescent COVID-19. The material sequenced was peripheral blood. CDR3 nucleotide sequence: TGTGCCAGCAGCCAAGGGGGAGGATTGAACACCGGGGAGCTGTTTTTT. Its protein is CASSQGGGLNTGELFF.